This T cell receptor (beta chain) was documented in a study of blood T cell repertoires in COVID-19. The overall study: Sources were T cells, B-cell-depleted T cells, or PBMCs; the material itself was cDNA or gDNA.

In the study's own analysis: By means of reference gene primer amplification, nucleated cell counts were estimated. Repertoires were generated with immunoSEQ multiplex PCR, while TCRdb's copy carries only in-frame clones and drops some. That table furnishes V, J and clone size, whereas the DNA furnished D and trimming. Of fewer than 150,000 clones in the sample, approximately 91% are singletons; the top ten hold about 11%. The V and J ends lost 6 bases and 2 bases respectively, with 14 bases between them. The CDR3 totals 15 residues. Germline V CDR1 and CDR2: MNHEY, SMNVEV (reference sequence). Sequencing was performed on peripheral blood. This receptor was taken from a man aged 50 to 59 with active or convalescent COVID-19. This chain uses TRBV27 with TRBJ1-5; D is unresolved. CDR3 bases: TGTGCCAGCAGGCCCGCCACTATCGGCAATCAGCCCCAGCATTTT. As protein: CASRPATIGNQPQHF.